This T cell receptor (beta chain) was sequenced for a study of shared T cell receptors in the human thymus. The table came from immunoSEQ multiplex PCR; TCRdb's copy has only in-frame clones and leaves some out. The table lists hundreds of thousands of clones, around 78% of them singletons. Trimming took 6 bases from V and 8 from J, leaving 16 bases between them. The CDR3 is made up of 13 amino acids. Germline CDR1 and CDR2: WNHNN and SYGVQD (reference sequence). The data were also submitted as part of a second study, on human thymus T cells. As reported in that work: Corrective heart surgery yielded resections, and these provided the thymus tissue. An apparent bias in V and J gene usage was seen in thymic and blood repertoires. Reports from related research described highly overlapping thymic repertoires among unrelated individuals.

The J gene is TRBJ1-2, the V gene TRBV10-1; weak D call: TRBD1 (6 bases). The sequence came from a boy under three years old with a congenital heart defect. The sample consisted of thymocytes. The CDR3, as DNA: TGCGCCAGCAGCCTTGAGGGGGGGTACGGCTACACCTTC. This encodes CASSLEGGYGYTF.